These 27 T cell receptor beta chains were sequenced from one sample in a study of blood T cell repertoires in COVID-19. The table came from immunoSEQ multiplex PCR; TCRdb's copy has only in-frame clones and leaves some out. Here the sample spans around 380,000 clones, over 75% being singletons. Sample: PBMCs or T cells enriched from blood (not recorded which). These receptors were collected from a man younger than 45 who had recovered from COVID-19.

Concerning this clone itself: Other nucleotide sequences in the sample specify the same CDR3. The V call is TRBV7-9, the J call TRBJ1-5, with 7 bases fitting TRBD1. Germline V lookup: CDR1 SEHNR, CDR2 FQNEAQ (reference sequence). The CDR3 has 14 amino acids. V gave up 5 bases and J gave up 2 bases; unmatched junction bases: 3. Here the CDR3 reads CASSLGTGNQPQHF. The CDR3 DNA follows: TGTGCCAGCAGCCTCGGGACAGGCAATCAGCCCCAGCATTTT.

The V call is TRBV27, the J call TRBJ2-7; 11 bases are a match to TRBD2. Germline values: CDR1 MNHEY, CDR2 SMNVEV (reference sequence). The CDR3 runs to 15 residues. V shed 4 bases, J shed 1 base, and the junction held 3 bases outside the gene matches. The CDR3 region is CASSSLAGGSYEQYF. The CDR3 DNA reads TGTGCCAGCAGTTCTCTAGCGGGGGGATCCTACGAGCAGTACTTC.

The V gene is TRBV3-1 (or the pseudogene TRBV3-2), the J gene TRBJ2-7, with D unresolved. This CDR3 has 15 amino acids. V was clipped by 3 bases and J by 2 bases, with 14 bases between them. Germline V gene data show CDR1 as LGHDT and CDR2 as YNNKEL (reference sequence). CDR3 sequence: CASSQAGSPPYEQYF. The CDR3 DNA reads TGTGCCAGCAGCCAGGCCGGGTCCCCCCCCTACGAGCAGTACTTC.

This clone has just a few counts. The chain is built from TRBV5-6 and TRBJ1-2; no reliable D call. The CDR3 is made up of 15 amino acids. Germline lookup yields CDR1 SGHDT and CDR2 YYEEEE. Trimming took 0 bases from V and 3 from J, leaving 12 bases between them. The CDR3 coding sequence is TGTGCCAGCAGCTTGGGGCCCAGTTCTGACTATGGCTACACCTTC. It is translated as CASSLGPSSDYGYTF.

This chain connects TRBV19 to TRBJ1-1, with 7 bases that match TRBD1. In germline, CDR1 is LNHDA, CDR2 SQIVND (reference sequence). Trimming at V came to 3 bases and at J to 2 bases, leaving 3 bases not matched to a gene. There are 14 residues in the CDR3. Here the CDR3 DNA reads TGTGCCAGTAGTATGAGGGGGCTTAACACTGAAGCTTTCTTT. It is translated as CASSMRGLNTEAFF.

This chain connects TRBV30 to TRBJ2-5; a weak D match, TRBD1 (6 bases). Trimming took off 0 bases at V and 3 bases at J, with 14 bases between the two ends. Per the germline V gene, CDR1 is GTSNPN and CDR2 is SVGIG (reference sequence). This CDR3 is 15 amino acids long. CDR3 loop: CAWSVRGHPKETQYF. Written as DNA, the CDR3 is TGTGCCTGGAGTGTAAGGGGACATCCTAAAGAGACCCAGTACTTC.

J is TRBJ2-2 and V is TRBV19; perhaps TRBD1 as D (6 bases). From germline, CDR1 is LNHDA and CDR2 SQIVND (reference sequence). The CDR3 loop spans 17 amino acids. The V and J ends lost 0 bases and 6 bases respectively, with 17 bases between them. This CDR3 is CASSIDHDRSWAGELFF. Written as DNA, the CDR3 is TGTGCCAGTAGTATAGATCATGACAGGTCATGGGCCGGGGAGCTGTTTTTT. Full variable domain (outside the CDR3, taken from reference TRBV19 and TRBJ2-2): DGGITQSPKYLFRKEGQNVTLSCEQNLNHDAMYWYRQDPGQGLRLIYYSQIVNDFQKGDIAEGYSVSREKKESFPLTVTSAQKNPTAFYLCASSIDHDRSWAGELFFGEGSRLTVL.

This chain links TRBV2 with TRBJ1-4; D is uncertain. V lost 7 bases and J lost 7, with 13 bases in between. The CDR3 has 13 residues. Germline CDR1 reads SNHLY; CDR2 reads FYNNEI. Written as DNA, the CDR3 is TGTGCCAGCATCGGGGAACTTAGTGAAAAACTGTTTTTT. The encoded protein is CASIGELSEKLFF.

This clone was found a few times. The V gene is TRBV11-2, the J gene TRBJ1-5; TRBD1 might be the D (5 bases). V lost 5 bases and J 9 bases, leaving 23 bases between the germline ends. Per the germline V gene, CDR1 is SGHAT and CDR2 is FQNNGV. CDR3 length: 16 residues. The CDR3: CASSVVDSRSPSPQHF. The DNA of the CDR3 is TGTGCCAGCAGCGTCGTCGACAGCCGTTCCCCCTCGCCCCAGCATTTT.

This chain connects TRBV18 to TRBJ1-2; TRBD1 matches at 8 bases. The CDR3 has 12 amino acids. The germline V gene encodes CDR1 KGHSH and CDR2 LQKENI. Trimming at V came to 6 bases and at J to 7 bases, leaving 4 bases not matched to a gene. The CDR3 sequence: CASSPGQGGYTF. CDR3 bases: TGTGCCAGCTCCCCCGGACAGGGTGGCTACACCTTC.

The chain employs TRBV11-2 and TRBJ2-5; D is unresolved. Germline loops: CDR1 SGHAT, CDR2 FQNNGV. CDR3 length: 13 residues. V lost 7 bases to trimming and J lost 0 bases, with 9 bases between them. In DNA form, the CDR3 reads TGTGCCAGCACCACCCAGTACCAAGAGACCCAGTACTTC. Translation: CASTTQYQETQYF.

The rearrangement links TRBV28 to TRBJ1-1, with 10 bases that match TRBD1. With 4 bases clipped from V and 0 bases from J, the junction kept 17 bases outside the gene matches. The CDR3 has 20 amino acids. Germline V CDR1 and CDR2: MDHEN, SYDVKM. CDR3 in amino acids: CASSYQDRGLWSGLNTEAFF. CDR3 bases: TGTGCCAGCAGTTACCAAGACAGGGGGCTTTGGTCCGGGCTGAACACTGAAGCTTTCTTT.

J is TRBJ1-4 and V is TRBV11-2, with 8 bases fitting TRBD1. This CDR3 is 15 amino acids long. Trimming at V came to 5 bases and at J to 5 bases, leaving 7 bases not matched to a gene. Germline V gives CDR1 SGHAT, CDR2 FQNNGV. The CDR3 DNA reads as TGTGCCAGCAGCCTCAGACAGGGGTTGAATGAAAAACTGTTTTTT. Translated, it gives CASSLRQGLNEKLFF. The complete variable domain, with remaining parts taken from reference TRBV11-2 and TRBJ1-4, reads EAGVAQSPRYKIIEKRQSVAFWCNPISGHATLYWYQQILGQGPKLLIQFQNNGVVDDSQLPKDRFSAERLKGVDSTLKIQPAKLEDSAVYLCASSLRQGLNEKLFFGSGTQLSVL.

The CDR3 sequence is CASSPRNTDTQYF. The CDR3 DNA reads as TGTGCCAGCAGCCCGCGAAACACAGATACGCAGTATTTT. V usage is TRBV7-2 and J usage is TRBJ2-3; D is ambiguous. This CDR3 comprises 13 residues. The V and J ends lost 5 bases and 2 bases respectively, with 8 bases between them. Germline V CDR1 and CDR2: SGHTA, FQGNSA.

V usage is TRBV19 and J usage is TRBJ1-3; D ambiguous. V lost 7 bases and J 4 bases, leaving 11 bases between the germline ends. The germline V gene encodes CDR1 LNHDA and CDR2 SQIVND (reference sequence). This CDR3 is 13 amino acids long. The CDR3 DNA reads TGTGCCAGTACACCCCCGGGGGGAAACACCATATATTTT. It codes for CASTPPGGNTIYF.

This chain links TRBV4-2 with TRBJ2-3, with TRBD2 matching 10 bases. The V gene's germline CDR1 is LGHNA and CDR2 YNFKEQ. The CDR3 runs 16 residues. V lost 0 bases and J lost 6; bases outside the gene matches: 6. The CDR3 nucleotides read TGTGCCAGCAGCCAAGAGGGAGCGGGGGGGCCGGATACGCAGTATTTT. Its translation: CASSQEGAGGPDTQYF.

The chain recombines TRBV11-2 with TRBJ2-7, with 11 bases matching TRBD2. Germline CDR1 reads SGHAT; CDR2 reads FQNNGV. This CDR3 spans 17 amino acids. V dropped 4 bases and J dropped 8; count of bases not matched to a gene: 16. CDR3 residues: CASSSPRGLAGGGKQYF. In DNA form, the CDR3 reads TGTGCCAGCAGCTCTCCCCGAGGGCTAGCGGGGGGAGGGAAGCAGTACTTC.

The chain joins TRBV30 to TRBJ1-1; D is uncertain. Germline V gene sequence: CDR1 GTSNPN, CDR2 SVGIG (reference sequence). The CDR3 consists of 13 residues. V was shortened by 4 bases and J by 0 bases, with 9 bases between the two germline ends. The CDR3 DNA follows: TGTGCCTGGATTTCGGGGTTGAACACTGAAGCTTTCTTT. Its protein product is CAWISGLNTEAFF.

The gene calls are TRBV6-2 or TRBV6-3 and TRBJ1-2; D may be TRBD1 (5 bases). V was pared by 5 bases and J by 2 bases, with 15 bases between. CDR1 and CDR2 from the germline V gene are MNHEY and SVGEGT. The CDR3 runs 15 residues. CDR3 DNA: TGTGCCAGCAGTCACCCTCGACAGTCCAACTATGGCTACACCTTC. This gives the protein CASSHPRQSNYGYTF.

The V gene is TRBV7-2, the J gene TRBJ2-5; 14 bases line up with TRBD2. Germline values: CDR1 SGHTA, CDR2 FQGNSA. The CDR3 has 17 amino acids. J gave up 5 bases and V 5 bases, and 10 bases lay outside the gene matches. CDR3: CASSPLRTSGGTETQYF. In DNA, the CDR3 is TGTGCCAGCAGCCCACTACGGACTAGCGGGGGGACGGAGACCCAGTACTTC.

This clone has just one count. Different DNA sequences within this sample yield the same CDR3. The rearrangement uses TRBV27 and TRBJ1-1, with a tentative D call TRBD1 (5 bases). Trimming cost V 1 base and J 5 bases, with 8 bases left between them. The CDR3 spans 13 residues. Germline assignment: CDR1 MNHEY and CDR2 SMNVEV (reference sequence). The CDR3 DNA is TGTGCCAGCAGTTTATATAGGGGTACTGAAGCTTTCTTT. Translating it yields CASSLYRGTEAFF.

The genes are TRBV5-4 and TRBJ2-2, with 7 positions matching TRBD2. Germline CDR1 SGHNT, CDR2 YYREEE (reference sequence). V lost 0 bases, J lost 6 bases, and 5 bases stayed unmatched. The CDR3 contains 15 residues. The CDR3 DNA is TGTGCCAGCAGCTTGGGGACTAGGCCTCCCGGGGAGCTGTTTTTT. It specifies CASSLGTRPPGELFF.

The rearrangement uses TRBV19 and TRBJ1-6; D gene uncertain. The CDR3 covers 12 residues. The germline V gene encodes CDR1 LNHDA and CDR2 SQIVND (reference sequence). V lost 5 bases and J 7 bases, leaving 6 bases between the germline ends. This chain's CDR3 is CASSFQNSPLHF. The DNA of the CDR3 is TGTGCCAGTAGTTTCCAAAATTCACCCCTCCACTTT.

This clone occurred once. The rearrangement joins TRBV3-1 (or the pseudogene TRBV3-2) to TRBJ1-1; TRBD1 matches at 8 bases. J gave up 0 bases and V 1 base, and 10 bases lay outside the gene matches. This CDR3 has 18 amino acids. Germline values: CDR1 LGHDT, CDR2 YNNKEL (reference sequence). CDR3 in DNA: TGTGCCAGCAGCCAAGGTTCAGGGGGCGTTTCAGTGAACACTGAAGCTTTCTTT. Amino acids: CASSQGSGGVSVNTEAFF.

The chain uses TRBV3-1 (or the pseudogene TRBV3-2) and TRBJ2-4; D is possibly TRBD1 (7 bases). The V end lost 0 bases, the J end lost 0 bases, and 18 bases lay between the germline ends. This CDR3 comprises 19 residues. The germline V gene has CDR1 LGHDT and CDR2 YNNKEL (reference sequence). As DNA, the CDR3 is TGTGCCAGCAGCCAAGACCAAACAGGGGCGGGACTAGCCAAAAACATTCAGTACTTC. It codes for CASSQDQTGAGLAKNIQYF.

V usage is TRBV2 and J usage is TRBJ1-6; 7 bases match TRBD1. CDR3 length: 15 amino acids. Losses at the gene ends were 1 base for V and 7 bases for J; bases not matched to a gene: 4. Germline CDR1 SNHLY, CDR2 FYNNEI. CDR3: CASSEGDSKNSPLHF. CDR3 nucleotide sequence: TGTGCCAGCAGTGAAGGGGACAGCAAAAATTCACCCCTCCACTTT.

The chain has TRBV7-6 and TRBJ1-1; D ambiguous. This CDR3 is 13 amino acids long. V lost 1 base and J 0 bases, leaving 3 bases between the germline ends. The germline CDR1 and CDR2 sequences are SGHVS and FNYEAQ. The CDR3 loop is CASSLGMNTEAFF. The DNA for the CDR3 is TGTGCCAGCAGCTTAGGTATGAACACTGAAGCTTTCTTT.